Here is one T cell receptor (beta chain) with its context. Its matching antigen is unknown. This record comes from a study of cytomegalovirus exposure and HLA in healthy donors. Regarding the study as a whole: TCR beta V segments were, for the most part, productive about 87% or about 30% of the time in an earlier analysis. It has been reported that TCR beta sequences accurately predicted the HLA-A and HLA-B alleles of most subjects.

Germline trimming cut 5 bases from V and 6 bases from J; bases unmatched to any gene: 4. From germline, CDR1 is SGHRS and CDR2 YFSETQ. The CDR3 has 14 residues. In nominal health when sampled, donors likely had unrecorded immune exposures nonetheless. PCR employed 60 Vbeta and 13 Jbeta primers. The repertoire was sequenced with immunoSEQ multiplex PCR; TCRdb's copy has only in-frame clones and lacks some. The data show 200,000 to 250,000 clones, with roughly 80% seen just once and about 1.5% held by the top ten. The sequence was obtained from a man aged 50-60 years in good health and CMV-seronegative. Sequences were obtained from PBMCs. J is TRBJ2-1 and V is TRBV5-1; 11 nucleotides agree with TRBD2. The CDR3 protein is CASRRLAGFNEQFF. In nucleotides, the CDR3 is TGCGCCAGCAGGCGACTAGCGGGATTCAATGAGCAGTTCTTC.